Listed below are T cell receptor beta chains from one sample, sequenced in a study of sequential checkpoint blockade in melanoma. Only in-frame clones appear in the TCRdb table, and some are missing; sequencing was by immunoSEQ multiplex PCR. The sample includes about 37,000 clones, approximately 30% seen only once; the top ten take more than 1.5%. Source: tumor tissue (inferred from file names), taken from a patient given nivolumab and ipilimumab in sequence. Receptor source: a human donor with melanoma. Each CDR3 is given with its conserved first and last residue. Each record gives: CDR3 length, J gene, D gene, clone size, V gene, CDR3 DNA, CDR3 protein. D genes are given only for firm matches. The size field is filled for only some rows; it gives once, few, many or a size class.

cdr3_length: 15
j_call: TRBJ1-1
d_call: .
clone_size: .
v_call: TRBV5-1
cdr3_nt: TGCGCCAGCAGCTTGTCGGGGCCCATGAACACTGAAGCTTTCTTT
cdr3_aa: CASSLSGPMNTEAFF

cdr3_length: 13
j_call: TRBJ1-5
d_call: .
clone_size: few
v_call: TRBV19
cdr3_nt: TGTGCCAGTAGTATAGCCCTTAATCGTCCCCAGCATTTT
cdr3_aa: CASSIALNRPQHF

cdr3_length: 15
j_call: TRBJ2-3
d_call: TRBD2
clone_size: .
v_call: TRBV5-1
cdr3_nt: TGCGCCAGCAGCACGGGACTAGGTGAAACAGATACGCAGTATTTT
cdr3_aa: CASSTGLGETDTQYF

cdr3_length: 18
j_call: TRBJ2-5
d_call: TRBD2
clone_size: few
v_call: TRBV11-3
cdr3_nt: TGTGCCAGCAGCTTAGAGGGACTAGCGGGAGGGCCCGGCGAGACCCAGTACTTC
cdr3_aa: CASSLEGLAGGPGETQYF

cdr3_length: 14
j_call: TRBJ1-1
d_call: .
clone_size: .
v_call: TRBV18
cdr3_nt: TGTGCCAGCTCACCCAGGGGAGTCAACACTGAAGCTTTCTTT
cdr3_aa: CASSPRGVNTEAFF

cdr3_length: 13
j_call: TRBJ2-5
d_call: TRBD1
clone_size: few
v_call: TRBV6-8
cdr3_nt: TGTGCCAGCAGCTACAGGGGGCTAGAGACCCAGTACTTC
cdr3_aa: CASSYRGLETQYF

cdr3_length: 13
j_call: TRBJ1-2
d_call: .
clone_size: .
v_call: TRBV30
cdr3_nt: TGTGCCTGGACAGGGCCGGTCGTCTATGGCTACACCTTC
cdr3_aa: CAWTGPVVYGYTF

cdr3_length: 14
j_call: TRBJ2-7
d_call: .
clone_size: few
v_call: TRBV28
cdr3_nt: TGTGCCAGCAGTCCGAGGACAGCCTACTACGAGCAGTACTTC
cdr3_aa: CASSPRTAYYEQYF

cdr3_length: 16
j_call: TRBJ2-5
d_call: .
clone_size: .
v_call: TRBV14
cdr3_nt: TGTGCCAGCAGCCAAGGGTTTCACGGGGGACAAGAGACCCAGTACTTC
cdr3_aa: CASSQGFHGGQETQYF

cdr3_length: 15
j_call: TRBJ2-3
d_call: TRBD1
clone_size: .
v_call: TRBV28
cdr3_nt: TGTGCCAGCAGGCCGACAGGGGTCATGACAGATACGCAGTATTTT
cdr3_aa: CASRPTGVMTDTQYF

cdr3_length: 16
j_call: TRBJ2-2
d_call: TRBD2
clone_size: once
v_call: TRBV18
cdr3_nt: TGTGCCAGCTCAGCGGGGGGCCGGGCGAACACCGGGGAGCTGTTTTTT
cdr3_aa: CASSAGGRANTGELFF

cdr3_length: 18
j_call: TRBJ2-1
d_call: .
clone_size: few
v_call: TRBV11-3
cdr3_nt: TGTGCCAGCAGCTTACTTACCACAGGGACAACCTCCTACAATGAGCAGTTCTTC
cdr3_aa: CASSLLTTGTTSYNEQFF

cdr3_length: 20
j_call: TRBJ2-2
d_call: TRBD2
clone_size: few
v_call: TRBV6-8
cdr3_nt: TGTGCCAGCAGTTACTCGAGGCTAGCGGGGGGGCATTGGAACACCGGGGAGCTGTTTTTT
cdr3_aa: CASSYSRLAGGHWNTGELFF

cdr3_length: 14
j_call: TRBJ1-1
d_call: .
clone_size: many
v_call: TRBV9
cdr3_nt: TGTGCCAGCAGCGTCACCGCGGGGAACACTGAAGCTTTCTTT
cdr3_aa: CASSVTAGNTEAFF

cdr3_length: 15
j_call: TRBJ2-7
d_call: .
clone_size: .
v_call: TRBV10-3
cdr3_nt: TGTGCCATCAGTGAGTCGGGGACCCAATCCTACGAGCAGTACTTC
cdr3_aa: CAISESGTQSYEQYF

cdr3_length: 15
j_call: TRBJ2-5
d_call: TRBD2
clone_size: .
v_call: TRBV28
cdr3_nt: TGTGCCAGCAGTTTCACTAGCGGGCCGGAAGGGACCCAGTACTTC
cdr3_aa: CASSFTSGPEGTQYF

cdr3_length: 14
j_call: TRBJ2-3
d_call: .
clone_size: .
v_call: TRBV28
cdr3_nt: TGTGCCAGCAGTTTCTACACAGACACAGATACGCAGTATTTT
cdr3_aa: CASSFYTDTDTQYF

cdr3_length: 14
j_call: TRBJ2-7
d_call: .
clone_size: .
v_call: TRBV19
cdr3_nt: TGTGCCAGTAACCCGGGACTTACATCCTACGAGCAGTACTTC
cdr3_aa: CASNPGLTSYEQYF

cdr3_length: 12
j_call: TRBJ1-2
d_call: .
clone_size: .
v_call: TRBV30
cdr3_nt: TGTGCCTGGACAAGAGGGGCCCCTGGCTACACCTTC
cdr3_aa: CAWTRGAPGYTF

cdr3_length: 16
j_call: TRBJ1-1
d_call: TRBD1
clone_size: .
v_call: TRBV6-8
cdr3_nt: TGTGCCAGCAGACTAAGACAGGGCTTCGCCGGCACTGAAGCTTTCTTT
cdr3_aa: CASRLRQGFAGTEAFF

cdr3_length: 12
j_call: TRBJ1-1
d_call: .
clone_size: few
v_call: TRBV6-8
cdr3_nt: TGTGCCAGCAGTCTCGAACAGGGTCTGGCTTTCTTT
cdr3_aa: CASSLEQGLAFF

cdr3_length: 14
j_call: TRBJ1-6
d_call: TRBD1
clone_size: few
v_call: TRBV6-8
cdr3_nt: TGTGCCAGCAGTCGGGACAGGGTGAATTCACCCCTCCACTTT
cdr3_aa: CASSRDRVNSPLHF

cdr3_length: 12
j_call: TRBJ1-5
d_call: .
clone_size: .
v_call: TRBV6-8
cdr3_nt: TGTGCCAGCAGTAGGCCAAATCAGCCCCAGCATTTT
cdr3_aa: CASSRPNQPQHF

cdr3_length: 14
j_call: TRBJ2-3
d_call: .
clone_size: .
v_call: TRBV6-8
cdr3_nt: TGTGCCAGCAGTGCCGGGACACCTGGGGTAACGCAGTATTTT
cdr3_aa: CASSAGTPGVTQYF

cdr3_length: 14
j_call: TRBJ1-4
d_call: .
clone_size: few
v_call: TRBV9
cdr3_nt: TGTGCCAGCAGCGCACATGCAACTAATGAAAAACTGTTTTTT
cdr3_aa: CASSAHATNEKLFF

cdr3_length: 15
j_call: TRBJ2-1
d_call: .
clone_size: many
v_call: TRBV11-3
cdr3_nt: TGTGCCAGCAGCTTGGAGCCGGGTGTAGCCTATGAGCAGTTCTTC
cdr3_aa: CASSLEPGVAYEQFF

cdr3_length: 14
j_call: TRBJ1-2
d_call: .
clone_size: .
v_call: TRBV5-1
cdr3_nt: TGCGCCAGCAGCCCTATCACAGGGCTCAATGGCTACACCTTC
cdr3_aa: CASSPITGLNGYTF

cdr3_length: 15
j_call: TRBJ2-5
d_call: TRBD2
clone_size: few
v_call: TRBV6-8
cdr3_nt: TGTGCCAGCAGCCACGACCTAGCGGGGGGCGGGACCCAGTACTTC
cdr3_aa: CASSHDLAGGGTQYF

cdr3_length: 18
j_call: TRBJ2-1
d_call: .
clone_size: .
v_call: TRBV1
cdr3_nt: TGCGCCAGCAGCCTGGGACTAGCGGGAGGGCATAAGAACAATGAGCAGTTCTTC
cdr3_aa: CASSLGLAGGHKNNEQFF

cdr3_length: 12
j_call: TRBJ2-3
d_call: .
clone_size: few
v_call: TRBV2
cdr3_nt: TGTGCCAGCAGTGAATGGACAGATACGCAGTATTTT
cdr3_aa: CASSEWTDTQYF

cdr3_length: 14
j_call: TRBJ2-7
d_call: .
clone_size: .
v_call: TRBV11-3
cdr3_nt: TGTGCCAGCAGCCCACAGGGTGGAGCCTACGAGCAGTACTTC
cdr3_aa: CASSPQGGAYEQYF

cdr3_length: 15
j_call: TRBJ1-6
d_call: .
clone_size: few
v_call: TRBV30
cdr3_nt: TGTGCCTGGAGTGCCCGGGTCAGTTCCAATTCACCCCTCCACTTT
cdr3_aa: CAWSARVSSNSPLHF

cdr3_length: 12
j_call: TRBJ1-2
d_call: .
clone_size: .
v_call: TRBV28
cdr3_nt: TGTGCCAGCAGTTCTAGGAGCTATGGCTACACCTTC
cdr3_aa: CASSSRSYGYTF

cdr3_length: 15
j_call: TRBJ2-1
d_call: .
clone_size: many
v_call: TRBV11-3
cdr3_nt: TGTGCCAGCAGCTTAGATGAGGGGTGGTACAATGAGCAGTTCTTC
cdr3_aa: CASSLDEGWYNEQFF

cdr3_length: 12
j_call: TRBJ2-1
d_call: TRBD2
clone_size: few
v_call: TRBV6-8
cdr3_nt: TGTGCCAGCAGGGCGGGAGGACGGGAGCAGTTCTTC
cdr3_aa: CASRAGGREQFF

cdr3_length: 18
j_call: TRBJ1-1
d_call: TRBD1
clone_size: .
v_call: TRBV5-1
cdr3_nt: TGCGCCAGCAGCTTACGGACTTTCGTGACAGGGGGCAGTACTGAAGCTTTCTTT
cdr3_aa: CASSLRTFVTGGSTEAFF

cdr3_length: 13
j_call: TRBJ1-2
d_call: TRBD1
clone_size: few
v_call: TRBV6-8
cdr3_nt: TGTGCCAGCAGCAAGGGACAGAGCTATGGCTACACCTTC
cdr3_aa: CASSKGQSYGYTF

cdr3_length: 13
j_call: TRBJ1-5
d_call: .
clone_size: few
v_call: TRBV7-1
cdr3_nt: TGTGCCAGCAGCTTTGACGGGAGTCAGCCCCAGCATTTT
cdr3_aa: CASSFDGSQPQHF

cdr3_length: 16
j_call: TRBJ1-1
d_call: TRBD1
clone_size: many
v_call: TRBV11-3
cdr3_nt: TGTGCCAGCAGCTTCCGGACAGGGGCCCCGAACACTGAAGCTTTCTTT
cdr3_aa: CASSFRTGAPNTEAFF

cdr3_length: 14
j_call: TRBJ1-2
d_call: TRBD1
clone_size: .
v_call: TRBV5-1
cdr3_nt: TGCGCCAGCAGCTCGACAGGGGATTCGCAGGGCTACACCTTC
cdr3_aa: CASSSTGDSQGYTF

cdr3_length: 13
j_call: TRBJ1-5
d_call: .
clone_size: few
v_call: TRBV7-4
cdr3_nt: TGTGCCAGCAGCTGGGGGAGCAATCAGCCCCAGCATTTT
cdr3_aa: CASSWGSNQPQHF

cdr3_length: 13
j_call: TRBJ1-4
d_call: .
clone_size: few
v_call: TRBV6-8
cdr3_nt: TGTGCCAGCAAAGCTCCAACTAATGAAAAACTGTTTTTT
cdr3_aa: CASKAPTNEKLFF

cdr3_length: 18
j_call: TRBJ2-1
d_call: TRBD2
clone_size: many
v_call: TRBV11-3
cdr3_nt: TGTGCCAGCAGCCCATCGTCCGGACTAGCGGGCTTATACAATGAGCAGTTCTTC
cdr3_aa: CASSPSSGLAGLYNEQFF

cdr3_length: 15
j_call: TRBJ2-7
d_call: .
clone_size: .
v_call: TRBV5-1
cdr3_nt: TGCGCCAGCAGCTTGGGACAGGAGGGGCTCGGCGAGCAGTACTTC
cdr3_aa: CASSLGQEGLGEQYF

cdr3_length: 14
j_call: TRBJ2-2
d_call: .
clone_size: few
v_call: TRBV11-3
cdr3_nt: TGTGCCAGCAGCCCCGGCGGCGGGACCGGGGAGCTGTTTTTT
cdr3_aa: CASSPGGGTGELFF

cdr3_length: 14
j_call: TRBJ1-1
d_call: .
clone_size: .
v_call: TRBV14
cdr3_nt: TGTGCCAGCAGCCCTCGCCTTCAAAGGAGTTGGGCTTTCTTT
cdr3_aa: CASSPRLQRSWAFF